The 24 T cell receptor beta chains below come from one sample, sequenced in a study of control samples from healthy donors and cancer patients. This table comes from immunoSEQ multiplex PCR, and its TCRdb copy is limited to in-frame clones, with some not included. The table lists 12,000 or so clones, around 87% of them singletons. Material: formalin-fixed, paraffin-embedded tissue. The receptors stem from a male donor with melanoma.

The rearrangement joins TRBV19 to TRBJ1-4; possibly TRBD1 for D (6 bases). The CDR3 length is 12 residues. V lost 8 bases and J 7 bases, leaving 11 bases between the germline ends. From germline, CDR1 is LNHDA and CDR2 SQIVND (reference sequence). The CDR3 DNA sequence: TGTGCCAGTGGCCGCAGGGGTGAAAAACTGTTTTTT. Translated: CASGRRGEKLFF.

The chain combines TRBV20-1 with TRBJ2-1; 10 positions match TRBD2. The CDR3 has 16 residues. V gave up 3 bases and J gave up 6 bases; unmatched junction bases: 11. The germline CDR1 and CDR2 sequences are DFQATT and SNEGSKA (reference sequence). DNA of the CDR3: TGCAGTGCTAGTTCCAAAAGCGGGAGGGCTTTCAATGAGCAGTTCTTC. Amino acids: CSASSKSGRAFNEQFF.

The chain recombines TRBV4-2 with TRBJ2-1; tentatively, D is TRBD2 (5 bases). Germline-derived CDR1 and CDR2 are LGHNA and YNFKEQ. V was clipped by 0 bases and J by 1 base, with 10 bases between them. This CDR3 has 16 amino acids. The CDR3 loop reads CASSQELEVSYNEQFF. CDR3 in DNA: TGTGCCAGCAGCCAAGAACTGGAGGTATCCTACAATGAGCAGTTCTTC.

The chain couples TRBV19 to TRBJ1-5, with 9 bases aligning to TRBD1. V lost 4 bases and J lost 4; bases outside the gene matches: 8. The CDR3 covers 16 residues. Germline assignment: CDR1 LNHDA and CDR2 SQIVND (reference sequence). DNA of the CDR3: TGTGCCAGTAGTACAATGGACAGGGGACGGAATCAGCCCCAGCATTTT. It translates to CASSTMDRGRNQPQHF.

This clone has just one count. The chain employs TRBV29-1 and TRBJ2-6; 7 positions agree with TRBD2. Germline CDR1 SQVTM, CDR2 ANQGSEA. J lost 2 bases, V lost 7 bases, and 11 bases had no gene match. The CDR3 is made up of 16 amino acids. CDR3 bases: TGCAGCGGGATAAGCAGGGAGGGAGCTGGGGCCAACGTCCTGACTTTC. Translated, it gives CSGISREGAGANVLTF.

This chain joins TRBV6-6 and TRBJ1-1; 8 bases are shared with TRBD1. Germline V gene sequence: CDR1 MNHNY, CDR2 SVGAGI (reference sequence). The ends lost 0 bases at V and 1 base at J; junction bases unmatched: 1. This CDR3 has 15 amino acids. This chain's CDR3 is CASSYSTGENTEAFF. As DNA, the CDR3 is TGTGCCAGCAGTTACTCGACAGGGGAGAACACTGAAGCTTTCTTT.

This sequence joins TRBV20-1 and TRBJ1-1; no reliable D call. Germline-derived CDR1 and CDR2 are DFQATT and SNEGSKA (reference sequence). The CDR3 covers 11 residues. The CDR3 bases are TGCAGGCCGACCCTGAACACTGAAGCTTTCTTT. Amino acids: CRPTLNTEAFF.

The table lists this clone with a count of one. J is TRBJ2-3 and V is TRBV19, with 7 bases identical to TRBD2. The CDR3 extends over 16 amino acids. Germline-derived CDR1 and CDR2 are LNHDA and SQIVND (reference sequence). V was clipped by 4 bases and J by 2 bases; unmatched bases: 9. In DNA, the CDR3 is TGTGCCAGTAGTACCTCTCGCGGGGGACCCACAGATACGCAGTATTTT. This translates into CASSTSRGGPTDTQYF.

This clone was recorded only once. This sequence joins TRBV6-5 and TRBJ2-6; D uncertain. Trimming shortened V by 0 bases and J by 2 bases, and 8 bases separated the two germline ends. Germline V gene data show CDR1 as MNHEY and CDR2 as SVGAGI. There are 16 residues in the CDR3. The DNA of the CDR3 is TGTGCCAGCAGTTACTCCAGGAGAACTGGGGCCAACGTCCTGACTTTC. Its translation is CASSYSRRTGANVLTF.

CDR3 region: CASSPGGQGRGANYGYTF. CDR3 DNA sequence: TGCGCCAGCAGCCCCGGAGGACAGGGACGAGGAGCTAACTATGGCTACACCTTC. This sequence joins TRBV5-1 and TRBJ1-2, with 8 nucleotides matching TRBD1. V shed 4 bases, J shed 0 bases, and the junction held 14 bases outside the gene matches. The CDR3 is 18 residues long. CDR1 and CDR2 from the germline V gene are SGHRS and YFSETQ.

The chain recombines TRBV5-5 with TRBJ2-3, with TRBD1 as a possible D gene (6 bases). Trimming cost V 0 bases and J 1 base, with 15 bases left between them. CDR1 and CDR2 from the germline V gene are SGHKS and YYEKEE (reference sequence). The CDR3 is made up of 17 amino acids. In DNA, the CDR3 is TGTGCCAGCAGCTTGGAGGGGCTACAGGGTGGCACAGATACGCAGTATTTT. Protein: CASSLEGLQGGTDTQYF. The full variable domain, its missing parts supplied by reference TRBV5-5 and TRBJ2-3, is DAGVTQSPTHLIKTRGQQVTLRCSPISGHKSVSWYQQVLGQGPQFIFQYYEKEERGRGNFPDRFSARQFPNYSSELNVNALLLGDSALYLCASSLEGLQGGTDTQYFGPGTRLTVL.

V is TRBV11-2 and J is TRBJ2-3; a possible D gene is TRBD1 (5 bases). CDR1 SGHAT and CDR2 FQNNGV come from the germline V gene. The CDR3 extends over 13 amino acids. V was trimmed by 7 bases and J by 6 bases, leaving 14 bases between them. CDR3 protein: CASTKRSGDTQYF. CDR3 in DNA: TGTGCCAGCACCAAGAGGTCAGGGGATACGCAGTATTTT.

The chain uses TRBV3-1 (or the pseudogene TRBV3-2) and TRBJ2-3; 9 bases agree with TRBD2. The germline V gene encodes CDR1 LGHDT and CDR2 YNNKEL (reference sequence). CDR3 length: 16 residues. V lost 4 bases and J lost 2; bases outside the gene matches: 7. CDR3 nucleotides: TGTGCCAGCAGCCGGGGCGCTAGCGGGAACACAGATACGCAGTATTTT. This translates into CASSRGASGNTDTQYF.

The genes are TRBV6-5 and TRBJ1-5; D gene unclear. Germline V gene lookup returns CDR1 MNHEY and CDR2 SVGAGI. The CDR3 runs to 12 residues. The V end was cut by 7 bases, the J end by 5 bases, with 9 bases between. CDR3 region: CASKEGDQPQHF. The CDR3 bases are TGTGCCAGCAAAGAAGGAGATCAGCCCCAGCATTTT.

This clone showed up just a few times. V is TRBV7-2 and J is TRBJ2-2; TRBD2 agrees at 8 bases. Trimming removed 5 bases from V and 0 bases from J; junction bases left unmatched: 8. The V gene's germline CDR1 is SGHTA and CDR2 FQGNSA. This CDR3 contains 17 residues. CDR3 sequence (DNA): TGTGCCAGCAGCAGAACTAGCGGAATCGCGAACACCGGGGAGCTGTTTTTT. Protein product: CASSRTSGIANTGELFF.

The chain joins TRBV5-1 to TRBJ2-6; no firm D call. The CDR3 contains 15 residues. V gave up 5 bases and J gave up 0 bases, with 9 bases separating them. Germline lookup yields CDR1 SGHRS and CDR2 YFSETQ. This CDR3 is CASSWGLSGANVLTF. CDR3 DNA sequence: TGCGCCAGCAGTTGGGGTCTCTCTGGGGCCAACGTCCTGACTTTC.

In this sample, this clone turned up once. CDR3 DNA sequence: TGTGCCAGCAGCGGGTCTTTGTACAAACGGGATGAAAAACTGTTTTTT. As protein: CASSGSLYKRDEKLFF. The chain carries TRBV25-1 and TRBJ1-4; D remains ambiguous. Looked up from germline, CDR1 is MGHDK and CDR2 is SYGVNS. Trimming removed 6 bases from V and 6 bases from J, with 20 bases in between. The CDR3 has 16 amino acids.

The chain carries TRBV19 and TRBJ1-2; the match to TRBD1 covers 9 bases. The CDR3 totals 16 residues. Germline CDR1 and CDR2: LNHDA and SQIVND (reference sequence). J gave up 2 bases and V 7 bases, and 11 bases lay outside the gene matches. DNA for the CDR3: TGTGCCAGTACCCTAATCGCGGGACAGGGAAACTATGGCTACACCTTC. Translated, it gives CASTLIAGQGNYGYTF.

This clone is a singleton in its sample. V gene TRBV5-8 combines with J gene TRBJ1-1; D unresolved. The CDR3 length is 12 residues. From germline, CDR1 is SGHTS and CDR2 YDEGEE. The V end lost 0 bases, the J end lost 11 bases, and 11 bases lay between the germline ends. CDR3 bases: TGTGCCAGCAGCTTGGGCTCGCGGGATGCTTTCTTT. It is translated as CASSLGSRDAFF.

This rearrangement joins TRBV7-2 to TRBJ2-7, with 8 nucleotides matching TRBD2. This CDR3 contains 14 residues. Germline trimming cut 2 bases from V and 5 bases from J; bases unmatched to any gene: 5. Germline V gives CDR1 SGHTA, CDR2 FQGNSA. The CDR3 DNA reads TGTGCCAGCAGCTTAATAGCGGGATTAGACGAGCAGTACTTC. This codes for CASSLIAGLDEQYF.

CDR3 residues: CASQGVVGTEAFF. CDR3 DNA: TGTGCCTCACAGGGGGTAGTAGGCACTGAAGCTTTCTTT. This chain joins TRBV30 and TRBJ1-1, with 8 bases that match TRBD1. With 7 bases clipped from V and 4 bases from J, the junction kept 8 bases outside the gene matches. Germline V CDR1 and CDR2: GTSNPN, SVGIG (reference sequence). The CDR3 has 13 amino acids.

Remarks on this clone: One end of the junction varies from germline; a read error may be responsible. J is TRBJ1-4 and V is TRBV3-1 (or the pseudogene TRBV3-2); 7 bases are shared with TRBD1. There are 17 residues in the CDR3. Per germline, CDR1 LGHDT and CDR2 YNNKEL (reference sequence). The CDR3 nucleotides read TGTGCCAGCAGCCAAGGCGGCAGGGGGGCGACTAATGAAAAACTATTTTTT. This codes for CASSQGGRGATNEKLFF.

This sequence joins TRBV6-1 and TRBJ1-1; D gene ambiguous. The V gene's germline CDR1 is MNHNS and CDR2 SASEGT. This CDR3 is 13 amino acids long. Trimming stripped 2 bases from V and 1 base from J, with 5 bases between. The CDR3 reads CASSESQNTEAFF. The CDR3 bases are TGTGCCAGCAGTGAAAGCCAGAACACTGAAGCTTTCTTT.

V usage is TRBV6-1 and J usage is TRBJ2-1, with D unresolved. V was clipped by 1 base and J by 0 bases, with 7 bases between them. Germline CDR1 and CDR2: MNHNS and SASEGT. This CDR3 contains 15 residues. The CDR3 sequence is CASSEDRFSYNEQFF. The CDR3 nucleotides read TGTGCCAGCAGTGAAGATCGGTTCTCCTACAATGAGCAGTTCTTC.